These 26 T cell receptor beta chains share one sample of origin, sequenced in a study of regulatory T cells in long-lasting Graves disease. As for time point: newly diagnosed GD, antithyroid drugs for less than 3 months. PBMC-derived RNA was used for the TCR library. Assembly of TCR beta libraries relied on iRepertoire HTBI primers together with Arm-PCR of CDR3 regions. TCRdb used MiXCR to reprocess the multiplex PCR reads, holding one entry per CDR3 protein. Counted here are 400,000 to 650,000 distinct CDR3 sequences, about 16% occurring once; the ten biggest clones make up roughly 25%. The sample was also linked to a second study, of T cells in Graves' hyperthyroidism and ophthalmopathy.

The starting material was peripheral blood mononuclear cells (PBMCs), obtained at new diagnosis, from a patient treated with antithyroid drugs. The receptor source for this set is a woman aged 35-65 years with Graves disease.

This sequence joins TRBV20-1 and TRBJ2-5; possibly TRBD1 or TRBD2 for D (6 bases each). CDR3 length: 14 amino acids. V dropped 1 base and J dropped 3 bases, with 12 bases sitting between them. Germline CDR1 DFQATT, CDR2 SNEGSKA (reference sequence). The CDR3 sequence: CSARGVGGEETQYF. CDR3 nucleotide sequence: TGCAGTGCTAGAGGCGTCGGGGGCGAAGAGACCCAGTACTTC.

This clonotype was picked up many times. This chain uses TRBV3-1 with TRBJ2-3; TRBD2 aligns across 9 bases. There are 16 residues in the CDR3. The junction had 3 bases not matched to a gene; V was cut back by 0 bases and J by 2 bases. From germline, CDR1 is LGHDT and CDR2 YNNKEL (reference sequence). The CDR3: CASSQEPGLATDTQYF. The CDR3 nucleotides read TGTGCCAGCAGCCAAGAACCGGGACTAGCCACAGATACGCAGTATTTT.

The chain couples TRBV27 to TRBJ2-1, with no clear D. CDR3 length: 14 residues. Germline V gene sequence: CDR1 MNHEY, CDR2 SMNVEV (reference sequence). The germline V and J ends were trimmed by 3 bases and 5 bases, with 11 bases remaining between them. In DNA, the CDR3 is TGTGCCAGCAGTTTCTCGTACTCAAACAATGAGCAGTTCTTC. Amino acids: CASSFSYSNNEQFF.

The V and J genes are TRBV6-1 and TRBJ1-1; D not resolved. CDR3 length equals 13 residues. Germline V gene sequence: CDR1 MNHNS, CDR2 SASEGT. V was clipped by 10 bases and J by 3 bases, with 15 bases between them. The CDR3 region is CAISLSIYTEAFF. The CDR3 DNA follows: TGTGCCATTTCTCTAAGCATCTACACTGAAGCTTTCTTT.

This clonotype occurred a few times. The chain recombines TRBV11-2 with TRBJ2-2, with D possibly matching TRBD1 (5 bases). CDR1 is SGHAT and CDR2 is FQNNGV in the germline V gene. Deletions cut 7 bases from V and 2 bases from J, with 14 bases between. This CDR3 region has 15 residues. The CDR3 here is CASNTITGNTGELFF. For the CDR3, the DNA is TGTGCCAGCAACACTATCACAGGCAACACCGGGGAGCTGTTTTTT.

This clonotype has at least ten counts. This chain uses TRBV5-1 with TRBJ2-3; D is possibly TRBD1 (6 bases). The germline V gene has CDR1 SGHRS and CDR2 YFSETQ. The V end lost 5 bases, the J end lost 1 base, and 14 bases lay between the germline ends. The CDR3 consists of 15 residues. In nucleotides, the CDR3 is TGCGCCAGCAGTTACACAGGGATCGGCACAGATACGCAGTATTTT. This encodes CASSYTGIGTDTQYF.

The chain is built from TRBV20-1 and TRBJ2-1; no clear D. V was shortened by 6 bases and J by 8 bases, with 11 bases between the two germline ends. The germline V gene has CDR1 DFQATT and CDR2 SNEGSKA (reference sequence). The CDR3 runs 11 residues. CDR3 sequence: CSATTLYEQFF. CDR3 nucleotide sequence: TGCAGTGCAACGACTCTGTATGAGCAGTTCTTC.

As concerns this clonotype: A clone one base away is much larger, so this may be a read error. The V and J genes are TRBV20-1 and TRBJ2-7; D gene uncertain. CDR3 size: 15 residues. Germline-derived CDR1 and CDR2 are DFQATT and SNEGSKA (reference sequence). V was clipped by 6 bases and J by 2 bases, with 20 bases between them. CDR3 nucleotide sequence: TGCAGTGCGGGCAAGTCCCCTTCTGGAGCCTACGAGCAGTACTTC. Translated, it gives CSAGKSPSGAYEQYF.

This clonotype was recorded many times. This sequence joins TRBV27 and TRBJ2-5; 7 positions match TRBD2. V lost 4 bases and J lost 9; bases outside the gene matches: 11. Germline V gene sequence: CDR1 MNHEY, CDR2 SMNVEV (reference sequence). This CDR3 contains 14 residues. The CDR3 DNA follows: TGTGCCAGCAGTTCTTTGGGGGGGTCTGCGGCCCAGTACTTC. Translation gives CASSSLGGSAAQYF.

The V gene is TRBV4-1, the J gene TRBJ1-4; D ambiguous. There are 15 residues in the CDR3. Trimming pared 3 bases from V and 7 bases from J, leaving 15 bases between. Germline V gene sequence: CDR1 MGHRA, CDR2 YSYEKL. CDR3 residues: CASSHALGWAEKLFF. The CDR3 DNA sequence: TGCGCCAGCAGCCACGCTTTGGGGTGGGCTGAAAAACTGTTTTTT.

The chain employs TRBV4-1 and TRBJ2-5; no reliable D call. V lost 6 bases to trimming and J lost 2 bases, with 16 bases between them. Germline V gene data show CDR1 as MGHRA and CDR2 as YSYEKL. The CDR3 has 15 amino acids. CDR3 sequence (DNA): TGCGCCAGCAGACACGAGTTTGGCTCGCAAGAGACCCAGTACTTC. Translation: CASRHEFGSQETQYF.

The rearrangement joins TRBV19 to TRBJ2-1; D is perhaps TRBD1 (6 bases). This CDR3 spans 15 amino acids. Germline V gene data show CDR1 as LNHDA and CDR2 as SQIVND (reference sequence). The V end was cut by 0 bases, the J end by 4 bases, with 10 bases between. CDR3 in amino acids: CASSIEGAVYNEQFF. The CDR3 DNA sequence: TGTGCCAGTAGTATAGAGGGGGCAGTATACAATGAGCAGTTCTTC.

This clonotype was observed many times. V usage is TRBV7-3 and J usage is TRBJ2-2, with 12 positions matching TRBD2. Trimming took 5 bases from V and 4 from J; bases not matched to a gene: 8. There are 17 residues in the CDR3. CDR1 SGHTA and CDR2 FQGTGA come from the germline V gene. Written as DNA, the CDR3 is TGTGCCAGCAGCCCCCTTACTAGCGGGGGGAGCACCGGGGAGCTGTTTTTT. Translation gives CASSPLTSGGSTGELFF.

This clonotype was found many times. V usage is TRBV10-3 and J usage is TRBJ1-1; the match to TRBD1 covers 9 bases. Germline lookup yields CDR1 ENHRY and CDR2 SYGVKD. After removal of 10 bases from V and 1 base from J, the junction contained 7 bases not matched to a gene. The CDR3 length is 14 residues. CDR3 in amino acids: CANRGQGPNTEAFF. Here the CDR3 DNA reads TGTGCCAACCGGGGACAGGGTCCGAACACTGAAGCTTTCTTT.

Turning to this clonotype: A clone one base away is much larger, so this may be a read error. The V call is TRBV6-1, the J call TRBJ1-3, with D hard to call. The CDR3 runs 14 residues. The germline V and J ends were trimmed by 5 bases and 4 bases, with 12 bases remaining between them. Looked up from germline, CDR1 is MNHNS and CDR2 is SASEGT. CDR3 nucleotides: TGTGCCAGCAGTCCCCCCGGCGGCGGAAACACCATATATTTT. Translating it yields CASSPPGGGNTIYF.

This clonotype has at least ten counts. The chain recombines TRBV7-2 with TRBJ2-5; TRBD2 matches 7 bases. The CDR3 totals 13 residues. The junction had 2 bases not matched to a gene; V was cut back by 4 bases and J by 3 bases. CDR1 and CDR2 (germline): SGHTA, FQGNSA. The CDR3 DNA is TGTGCCAGCAGCTCTGGACTAGAAGAGACCCAGTACTTC. It encodes CASSSGLEETQYF.

Ten or more counts support this clonotype. The junction differs from germline at one of its ends, possibly a read error. The CDR3 spells CASSFLGLSSYEQYF. DNA of the CDR3: TGTGCCAGCAGCTTCCTCGGCCTGAGCTCCTACGAGCAGTACTTC. The chain employs TRBV5-1 and TRBJ2-7, with unresolved D. The CDR3 runs 15 residues. Germline V gives CDR1 SGHRS, CDR2 YFSETQ.

In its sample, this clonotype was seen many times. This chain joins TRBV12-3 or TRBV12-4 and TRBJ1-4, with TRBD1 matching over 9 bases. V dropped 5 bases and J dropped 8; count of bases not matched to a gene: 6. This CDR3 has 14 residues. CDR3 nucleotide sequence: TGTGCCAGCAGTCTCCAGACAGGGGGGGAAAAACTGTTTTTT. It codes for CASSLQTGGEKLFF.

This clonotype was counted ten times or more. This chain joins TRBV12-3 or TRBV12-4 and TRBJ2-3; 8 bases map to TRBD2. Trimming at V came to 7 bases and at J to 4 bases, leaving 7 bases not matched to a gene. The length of the CDR3 is 14 residues. CDR3 nucleotide sequence: TGTGCCAGCACCTCGGGACTAGAGTCAGATACGCAGTATTTT. It yields the protein CASTSGLESDTQYF.

This clonotype has more than one count but fewer than ten. The rearrangement uses TRBV6-2 or TRBV6-3 and TRBJ2-1, with 14 bases identical to TRBD2. Germline CDR1 and CDR2: MNHEY and SVGEGT. The junction had 7 bases not matched to a gene; V was cut back by 5 bases and J by 4 bases. The CDR3 spans 17 residues. The CDR3 protein is CASSVRTSGGSYNEQFF. CDR3 nucleotides: TGTGCCAGCAGTGTGCGGACTAGCGGGGGGTCATACAATGAGCAGTTCTTC.

The genes are TRBV9 and TRBJ2-3, with TRBD2 matching over 7 bases. This CDR3 contains 16 residues. CDR1 is SGDLS and CDR2 is YYNGEE in the germline V gene. The J segment lost 5 bases and the V segment lost 4 bases, leaving 13 bases of the junction unmatched. Here the CDR3 reads CASSKQAGSGGDTQYF. DNA for the CDR3: TGTGCCAGCAGCAAACAAGCGGGGTCGGGGGGAGATACGCAGTATTTT.

This clonotype was recorded only once. This rearrangement joins TRBV7-3 to TRBJ2-3, with D perhaps TRBD1 or TRBD2 (7 bases each). Trimming cost V 1 base and J 5 bases, with 16 bases left between them. The CDR3 extends over 16 amino acids. Germline values: CDR1 SGHTA, CDR2 FQGTGA. CDR3: CASSLRQGGAGDTQYF. The CDR3 nucleotides read TGTGCCAGCAGCTTAAGGCAGGGGGGGGCTGGAGATACGCAGTATTTT.

Concerning this clonotype itself: A single base separates this from a much larger clone, so it may be a read error. This chain joins TRBV3-1 and TRBJ1-6; 7 nucleotides agree with TRBD1. Per germline, CDR1 LGHDT and CDR2 YNNKEL (reference sequence). The CDR3 is made up of 17 amino acids. The CDR3: CAGSQATGSLYNSPLHF. Here the CDR3 DNA reads TGTGCCGGCAGCCAAGCGACAGGGAGCCTCTATAATTCACCCCTCCACTTT.

This clonotype was seen at least ten times. The V gene is TRBV5-1, the J gene TRBJ2-1; D gene uncertain. The length of the CDR3 is 18 residues. The germline CDR1 and CDR2 sequences are SGHRS and YFSETQ. Trimming took 2 bases from V and 0 from J, leaving 18 bases between them. Here the CDR3 reads CASSLEAQGSSSYNEQFF. CDR3 sequence (DNA): TGCGCCAGCAGCTTAGAAGCGCAAGGCTCGAGCTCCTACAATGAGCAGTTCTTC.

In its sample, this clonotype was seen many times. The chain employs TRBV27 and TRBJ1-6; D is ambiguous. Germline loops: CDR1 MNHEY, CDR2 SMNVEV (reference sequence). This CDR3 has 13 residues. The germline V and J ends were trimmed by 1 base and 5 bases, with 3 bases remaining between them. CDR3 nucleotides: TGTGCCAGCAGTTTATTAGATAATTCACCCCTCCACTTT. This sequence encodes CASSLLDNSPLHF.

As for this clonotype: This likely reflects a read error, since a far larger clone is one base away. V usage is TRBV11-2 and J usage is TRBJ2-1, with D possibly matching TRBD1 (6 bases). The CDR3 loop spans 13 amino acids. V shed 10 bases and J shed 7 bases, with 17 bases lying between them. Germline lookup yields CDR1 SGHAT and CDR2 FQNNGV. CDR3 nucleotides: TGTGCCAACTCACTGGGACAAGTGAATGAGCAGTTCTTC. As protein: CANSLGQVNEQFF.